Each of the 4 T cell receptor beta chains below was sequenced from the same sample in a study of beta chain features in type 1 diabetes. TCRB transcripts that were expressed got sequenced, as all of the isolated RNA had been reverse transcribed. The protocol was immunoSEQ multiplex PCR, while the TCRdb copy is restricted to in-frame clones and leaves out a portion. The sample carries roughly 610,000 clones, 15% to 17% recorded once. The material sequenced was naive CD4+ T cells from blood. These TCRs come from a man between 18 and 29 years old in good health.

The V and J genes are TRBV11-1 and TRBJ1-1; D gene unclear. Germline V gives CDR1 SGHAT, CDR2 FQDESV (reference sequence). This CDR3 contains 12 residues. Trimming removed 6 bases from V and 11 bases from J, with 16 bases in between. The CDR3 DNA reads TGTGCCAGCAGAGCCGGTGGCGTTAGGGCTTTCTTT. Protein sequence: CASRAGGVRAFF.

This chain connects TRBV27 to TRBJ1-3; D call uncertain. The CDR3 spans 15 residues. V was clipped by 2 bases and J by 0 bases, with 8 bases between them. Germline-derived CDR1 and CDR2 are MNHEY and SMNVEV (reference sequence). In DNA form, the CDR3 reads TGTGCCAGCAGTTTAAGAGTGAACTCTGGAAACACCATATATTTT. This gives the protein CASSLRVNSGNTIYF.

The V call is TRBV7-9, the J call TRBJ2-1; D may be TRBD2 (5 bases). V shed 9 bases and J shed 10 bases, with 13 bases lying between them. The CDR3 is 11 amino acids. From germline, CDR1 is SEHNR and CDR2 FQNEAQ (reference sequence). The CDR3 sequence is CASGVGGEQFF. In DNA, the CDR3 is TGTGCCAGTGGGGTTGGAGGCGAGCAGTTCTTC.

The V gene is TRBV5-1, the J gene TRBJ1-2; a weak D match, TRBD1 (5 bases). CDR3 length: 15 residues. Germline V gene data show CDR1 as SGHRS and CDR2 as YFSETQ. Deletions cut 4 bases from V and 0 bases from J, with 13 bases between. CDR3 nucleotides: TGCGCCAGCAGCCCGGATGGGGGGGCTAACTATGGCTACACCTTC. Encoded protein: CASSPDGGANYGYTF.